These 3 T cell receptor beta chains share one sample of origin, sequenced in a study of blood T cell repertoires in COVID-19. Using immunoSEQ multiplex PCR, the repertoire was profiled, and TCRdb retains in-frame clones only, with some absent. The sample holds approximately 200,000 clones, more than 75% seen once. Material: peripheral blood. The receptors were sampled from a man aged 35 to 55 with acute or convalescent COVID-19.

The rearrangement links TRBV2 to TRBJ1-6; D is possibly TRBD1 (5 bases). The CDR3 runs 15 residues. The ends were cut back, 4 bases at V and 6 bases at J, with 13 bases in the middle. Looked up from germline, CDR1 is SNHLY and CDR2 is FYNNEI. The CDR3 coding sequence is TGTGCCAGCAGTGGAGGTGACAGCCTTAATTCACCCCTCCACTTT. It specifies CASSGGDSLNSPLHF. Supplemented by reference TRBV2 and TRBJ1-6, the full variable domain reads EPEVTQTPSHQVTQMGQEVILRCVPISNHLYFYWYRQILGQKVEFLVSFYNNEISEKSEIFDDQFSVERPDGSNFTLKIRSTKLEDSAMYFCASSGGDSLNSPLHFGNGTRLTVT.

In the case of this clone: The sample has other DNA sequences that encode this CDR3 too. The V and J genes are TRBV5-1 and TRBJ2-5, with 8 bases matching TRBD1. This CDR3 region has 14 residues. Trimming removed 3 bases from V and 1 base from J; junction bases left unmatched: 2. Germline V gene sequence: CDR1 SGHRS, CDR2 YFSETQ. CDR3: CASSSTGGQETQYF. The CDR3 DNA is TGCGCCAGCAGCTCTACAGGGGGCCAAGAGACCCAGTACTTC.

The chain links TRBV6-6 to TRBJ2-3, with D perhaps matching TRBD2 (5 bases). The CDR3 is 17 amino acids. The ends were cut back, 5 bases at V and 2 bases at J, with 20 bases in the middle. CDR1 and CDR2 (germline): MNHNY, SVGAGI (reference sequence). CDR3 residues: CASSLRARRRATDTQYF. The CDR3 DNA reads as TGTGCCAGCAGTCTACGCGCCCGCAGGCGGGCCACAGATACGCAGTATTTT.